Below, 21 T cell receptor beta chains from the same sample are listed, as sequenced in a study of cytomegalovirus exposure and HLA in healthy donors. Profiling relied on immunoSEQ multiplex PCR, and the TCRdb table lists in-frame clones only, not all of them. This table holds about 110,000 clones, around 82% found once. The sequencing sample was made of PBMCs. Receptors originate from a woman between 18 and 29 years old in good health and CMV-seronegative.

J is TRBJ2-2 and V is TRBV2, with 10 bases that match TRBD2. V dropped 6 bases and J dropped 1; count of bases not matched to a gene: 2. Germline values: CDR1 SNHLY, CDR2 FYNNEI. CDR3 length equals 15 residues. The CDR3 nucleotides read TGTGCCAGCAGAGCTAGCGGGGGGAACACCGGGGAGCTGTTTTTT. Translating gives CASRASGGNTGELFF. The whole variable domain, remainder taken from reference TRBV2 and TRBJ2-2, is EPEVTQTPSHQVTQMGQEVILRCVPISNHLYFYWYRQILGQKVEFLVSFYNNEISEKSEIFDDQFSVERPDGSNFTLKIRSTKLEDSAMYFCASRASGGNTGELFFGEGSRLTVL.

The chain recombines TRBV29-1 with TRBJ2-3; the D gene is possibly TRBD1 (6 bases). Germline CDR1 reads SQVTM; CDR2 reads ANQGSEA. This CDR3 spans 15 amino acids. The V gene lost 1 base and the J gene lost 2 bases, with 13 bases spanning the gap. CDR3 coding DNA: TGCAGCGTTGAAGGACCAGGGGCCGACACAGATACGCAGTATTTT. It codes for CSVEGPGADTDTQYF.

The gene calls are TRBV10-3 and TRBJ2-7, with a tentative D call TRBD2 (5 bases). Per germline, CDR1 ENHRY and CDR2 SYGVKD. V lost 5 bases to trimming and J lost 3 bases, with 17 bases between them. CDR3 size: 15 residues. The CDR3 is CAISPTVDSIYEQYF. The CDR3 DNA sequence: TGTGCCATCAGTCCGACCGTGGACTCCATCTACGAGCAGTACTTC.

This clone was found once. The chain carries TRBV28 and TRBJ1-1; perhaps TRBD1 as D (6 bases). CDR1 and CDR2 from the germline V gene are MDHEN and SYDVKM. This CDR3 region has 14 residues. V lost 3 bases, J lost 3 bases, and 11 bases lay in between. The CDR3, as DNA: TGTGCCAGCAGTTTGGGGGACATCTACACTGAAGCTTTCTTT. This codes for CASSLGDIYTEAFF. The variable domain in full, completed from reference TRBV28 and TRBJ1-1, reads DVKVTQSSRYLVKRTGEKVFLECVQDMDHENMFWYRQDPGLGLRLIYFSYDVKMKEKGDIPEGYSVSREKKERFSLILESASTNQTSMYLCASSLGDIYTEAFFGQGTRLTVV.

The chain employs TRBV5-1 and TRBJ1-1; weak D call: TRBD1 (6 bases). V was shortened by 2 bases and J by 4 bases, with 12 bases between the two germline ends. The CDR3 runs 14 residues. CDR1 and CDR2 (germline): SGHRS, YFSETQ. CDR3 sequence reads: CASSFQGRATEAFF. CDR3 sequence (DNA): TGCGCCAGCAGCTTCCAGGGGCGAGCCACTGAAGCTTTCTTT.

The gene calls are TRBV30 and TRBJ2-3; 11 bases align to TRBD2. The germline CDR1 and CDR2 sequences are GTSNPN and SVGIG (reference sequence). J lost 4 bases, V lost 0 bases, and 12 bases had no gene match. The length of the CDR3 is 18 residues. CDR3 DNA: TGTGCCTGGAGTGTCAACCGATTTAGCGGGGGGGCCCCAGATACGCAGTATTTT. It codes for CAWSVNRFSGGAPDTQYF.

The rearrangement links TRBV2 to TRBJ1-5, with TRBD1 identical over 11 bases. J was trimmed by 6 bases and V by 5 bases; bases with no gene match: 6. Germline CDR1 reads SNHLY; CDR2 reads FYNNEI. The CDR3 consists of 15 residues. This chain's CDR3 is CASSLGGTGGQPQHF. CDR3 bases: TGTGCCAGCAGTCTTGGGGGGACAGGGGGTCAGCCCCAGCATTTT.

The rearrangement links TRBV9 to TRBJ2-7, with TRBD2 identical over 7 bases. Germline CDR1 reads SGDLS; CDR2 reads YYNGEE. V lost 2 bases, J lost 3 bases, and 2 bases stayed unmatched. CDR3 size: 13 residues. The CDR3: CASSVSSGYEQYF. As DNA, the CDR3 is TGTGCCAGCAGCGTCTCTAGCGGCTACGAGCAGTACTTC. Complete variable domain (other parts from reference TRBV9 and TRBJ2-7): DSGVTQTPKHLITATGQRVTLRCSPRSGDLSVYWYQQSLDQGLQFLIQYYNGEERAKGNILERFSAQQFPDLHSELNLSSLELGDSALYFCASSVSSGYEQYFGPGTRLTVT.

A few counts support this clone. In DNA form, the CDR3 reads TGTGCCACCGGTACGACAGAAAACATTCAGTACTTC. Protein product: CATGTTENIQYF. The chain links TRBV10-3 to TRBJ2-4; D might be TRBD1 (5 bases). V lost 10 bases to trimming and J lost 5 bases, with 12 bases between them. From germline, CDR1 is ENHRY and CDR2 SYGVKD. This CDR3 is 12 amino acids long.

The rearrangement links TRBV15 to TRBJ2-6, with D possibly matching TRBD2 (5 bases). The V gene lost 0 bases and the J gene lost 4 bases, with 16 bases spanning the gap. This CDR3 region has 18 residues. From germline, CDR1 is LNHNV and CDR2 YYDKDF (reference sequence). The CDR3 DNA sequence: TGTGCCACCAGCAGAGATGTCGATTCGGGGTCCGGGGCCAACGTCCTGACTTTC. Translated, it gives CATSRDVDSGSGANVLTF.

The chain couples TRBV15 to TRBJ2-7, with TRBD1 matching over 8 bases. There are 15 residues in the CDR3. The germline gives CDR1 LNHNV, CDR2 YYDKDF (reference sequence). After removal of 5 bases from V and 2 bases from J, the junction contained 8 bases not matched to a gene. This CDR3 is CATSFYPGQAYEQYF. The CDR3 DNA sequence: TGTGCCACCAGCTTTTACCCGGGACAGGCCTACGAGCAGTACTTC.

The rearrangement links TRBV10-1 to TRBJ1-1; D call uncertain. V shed 3 bases and J shed 1 base, with 3 bases lying between them. Germline V CDR1 and CDR2: WNHNN, SYGVQD (reference sequence). The CDR3 is 12 amino acids. The CDR3 reads CASSDRNTEAFF. The DNA of the CDR3 is TGCGCCAGCAGTGACAGGAACACTGAAGCTTTCTTT.

V is TRBV5-6 and J is TRBJ2-3; D call uncertain. Germline CDR1 SGHDT, CDR2 YYEEEE. Trimming stripped 4 bases from V and 0 bases from J, with 12 bases between. The CDR3 length is 15 residues. This chain's CDR3 is CASSLLMPSTDTQYF. CDR3 DNA: TGTGCCAGCAGCCTCCTAATGCCCAGCACAGATACGCAGTATTTT.

The chain uses TRBV19 and TRBJ1-5; D gene unclear. The CDR3 extends over 15 amino acids. Per the germline V gene, CDR1 is LNHDA and CDR2 is SQIVND (reference sequence). Trimming removed 4 bases at V and 2 bases at J, with 12 bases between. CDR3 in amino acids: CASSTLEGGNQPQHF. In nucleotides, the CDR3 is TGTGCCAGTAGTACCCTGGAAGGAGGCAATCAGCCCCAGCATTTT.

This clone has at least ten counts. CDR3 coding DNA: TGTGCCAGCAGTCAGGAGGGAGAAGTGAATCCCCAGTACTTC. Amino acids: CASSQEGEVNPQYF. The V and J genes are TRBV6-6 and TRBJ2-5, with D maybe TRBD2 (6 bases). The CDR3 consists of 14 residues. Germline V CDR1 and CDR2: MNHNY, SVGAGI (reference sequence). The V and J ends lost 5 bases and 9 bases respectively, with 19 bases between them.

The CDR3 DNA sequence: TGTGCCAGCAGCTTAGCCGGGGGGATAAACAATGAGCAGTTCTTC. Its protein is CASSLAGGINNEQFF. The chain joins TRBV7-9 to TRBJ2-1; 7 bases match TRBD2. The CDR3 length is 15 residues. The trim removed 0 bases at V and 5 bases at J, leaving 4 bases unmatched. Germline assignment: CDR1 SEHNR and CDR2 FQNEAQ (reference sequence).

The chain couples TRBV27 to TRBJ1-6, with D perhaps matching TRBD1 (5 bases). CDR3 length equals 14 residues. Germline V gives CDR1 MNHEY, CDR2 SMNVEV (reference sequence). V was shortened by 2 bases and J by 7 bases, with 9 bases between the two germline ends. The CDR3 sequence: CASSLKGANSPLHF. The CDR3, as DNA: TGTGCCAGCAGTTTAAAAGGGGCCAATTCACCCCTCCACTTT.

The CDR3 sequence: CASSLVGETQYF. For the CDR3, the DNA is TGTGCCAGCAGTTTGGTCGGGGAGACCCAGTACTTC. The chain uses TRBV27 and TRBJ2-5; D is unclear. This CDR3 is 12 amino acids long. Trimming pared 3 bases from V and 5 bases from J, leaving 7 bases between. Per the germline V gene, CDR1 is MNHEY and CDR2 is SMNVEV (reference sequence).

CDR3 in amino acids: CASRTGTGIIWEQYF. The CDR3 DNA is TGTGCCAGCAGGACCGGGACAGGGATAATTTGGGAGCAGTACTTC. The rearrangement uses TRBV11-2 and TRBJ2-7, with 9 positions matching TRBD1. The CDR3 is 15 residues long. The germline V gene encodes CDR1 SGHAT and CDR2 FQNNGV. V lost 6 bases to trimming and J lost 7 bases; unmatched junction nucleotides: 13.

This chain connects TRBV10-3 to TRBJ1-6, with D perhaps TRBD1 (6 bases). Trimming stripped 6 bases from V and 6 bases from J, with 15 bases between. CDR1 ENHRY and CDR2 SYGVKD come from the germline V gene. The CDR3 runs 15 residues. CDR3 coding DNA: TGTGCCATCAGCCCTTCGGACAGCCCTAATTCACCCCTCCACTTT. Protein product: CAISPSDSPNSPLHF.

This chain connects TRBV14 to TRBJ2-3; 10 bases match TRBD2. This CDR3 comprises 15 residues. Looked up from germline, CDR1 is SGHDN and CDR2 is FVKESK. V lost 6 bases and J lost 3; bases outside the gene matches: 6. CDR3 bases: TGTGCCAGCAGAGGTGGACTAGCGGTTACAGATACGCAGTATTTT. Residues: CASRGGLAVTDTQYF.